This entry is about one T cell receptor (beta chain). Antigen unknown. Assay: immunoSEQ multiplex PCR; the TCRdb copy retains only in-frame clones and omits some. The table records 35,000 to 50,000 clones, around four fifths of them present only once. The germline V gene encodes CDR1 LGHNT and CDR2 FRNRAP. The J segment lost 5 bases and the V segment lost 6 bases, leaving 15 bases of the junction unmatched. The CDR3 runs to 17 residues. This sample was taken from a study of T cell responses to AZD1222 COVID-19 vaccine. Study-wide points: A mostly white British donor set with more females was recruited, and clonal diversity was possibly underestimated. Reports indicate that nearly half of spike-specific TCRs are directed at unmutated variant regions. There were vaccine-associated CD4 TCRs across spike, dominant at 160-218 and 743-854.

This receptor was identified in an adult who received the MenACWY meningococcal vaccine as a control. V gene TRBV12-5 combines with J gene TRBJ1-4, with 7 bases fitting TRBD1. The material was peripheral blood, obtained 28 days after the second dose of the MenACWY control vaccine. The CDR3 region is CASGRYQPGQKNEKLFF. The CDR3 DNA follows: TGTGCTAGTGGCCGTTACCAACCGGGACAGAAAAATGAAAAACTGTTTTTT. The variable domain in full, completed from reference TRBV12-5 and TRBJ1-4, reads DARVTQTPRHKVTEMGQEVTMRCQPILGHNTVFWYRQTMMQGLELLAYFRNRAPLDDSGMPKDRFSAEMPDATLATLKIQPSEPRDSAVYFCASGRYQPGQKNEKLFFGSGTQLSVL.